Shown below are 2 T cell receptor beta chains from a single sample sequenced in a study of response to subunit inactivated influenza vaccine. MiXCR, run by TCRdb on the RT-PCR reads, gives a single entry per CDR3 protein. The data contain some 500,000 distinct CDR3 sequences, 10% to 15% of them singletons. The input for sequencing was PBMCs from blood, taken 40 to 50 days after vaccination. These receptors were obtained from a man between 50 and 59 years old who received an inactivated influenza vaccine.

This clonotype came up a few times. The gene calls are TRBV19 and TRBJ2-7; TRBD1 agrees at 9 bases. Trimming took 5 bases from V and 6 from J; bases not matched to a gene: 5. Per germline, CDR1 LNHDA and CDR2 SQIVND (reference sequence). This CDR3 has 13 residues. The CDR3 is CASSSGTGTEQYF. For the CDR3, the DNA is TGTGCCAGTAGTTCTGGGACAGGGACCGAGCAGTACTTC.

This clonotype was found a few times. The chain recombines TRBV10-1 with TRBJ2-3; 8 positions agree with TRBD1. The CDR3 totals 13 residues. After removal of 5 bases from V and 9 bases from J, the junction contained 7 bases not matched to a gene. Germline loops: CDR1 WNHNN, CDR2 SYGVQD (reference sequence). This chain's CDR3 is CASSPSRQGTQYF. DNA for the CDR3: TGCGCCAGCAGTCCTAGTCGACAGGGGACGCAGTATTTT.